A selection of T cell receptor beta chains follows, all from one sample in a study of blood T cell repertoires in COVID-19. TCRdb's table, derived via immunoSEQ multiplex PCR, lists solely in-frame clones and lacks some. The top ten hold roughly 5.3% of the sample, which has over 250,000 clones, approximately 85% seen once. The source material was peripheral blood. The source is a man aged 50 to 60 with active or convalescent COVID-19. The CDR3 runs from the conserved cysteine through the conserved F or W. Each record gives: D gene, V gene, J gene, clone size, CDR3 protein, CDR3 DNA. D genes are given only for firm matches. Rows give clone size only sometimes, using once, few, many, or a class for an expanded clone.

>TRBD2|TRBV15|TRBJ2-7|-
CATSRESGRAYEQYF
TGTGCCACCAGCAGAGAAAGCGGGAGAGCCTACGAGCAGTACTTC
>TRBD1|TRBV6-2/TRBV6-3|TRBJ1-2|-
CASSYSMQGAHDYGYTF
TGTGCCAGCAGTTACTCTATGCAGGGGGCGCATGACTATGGCTACACCTTC
>-|TRBV10-3|TRBJ1-1|-
CAIRPQGNTEAFF
TGTGCCATCAGGCCGCAGGGGAACACTGAAGCTTTCTTT
>-|TRBV6-2/TRBV6-3|TRBJ1-6|-
CASSFPGNSPLHF
TGTGCCAGCAGTTTCCCGGGAAATTCACCCCTCCACTTT
>TRBD2|TRBV3-1/TRBV3-2|TRBJ2-3|-
CASSQWGGRSADTQYF
TGTGCCAGCAGCCAGTGGGGAGGGAGGTCAGCAGATACGCAGTATTTT
>-|TRBV7-9|TRBJ2-2|-
CASSPLESPGRSTGELFF
TGTGCCAGCAGCCCCCTGGAAAGCCCGGGGAGGAGCACCGGGGAGCTGTTTTTT
>TRBD1|TRBV19|TRBJ1-1|-
CASRTSGTGPEAFF
TGTGCCAGTAGGACCTCCGGGACAGGTCCAGAAGCTTTCTTT
>-|TRBV2|TRBJ1-2|few
CASTTFQGNYGYTF
TGTGCCAGCACAACTTTCCAGGGGAACTATGGCTACACCTTC
>-|TRBV10-3|TRBJ2-3|-
CAIRGLLETDTQYF
TGTGCCATCAGAGGTTTGCTAGAGACAGATACGCAGTATTTT
>-|TRBV7-2|TRBJ2-7|-
CASSDGSGVEQYF
TGTGCCAGCAGCGATGGATCAGGGGTCGAGCAGTACTTC
>-|TRBV6-5|TRBJ2-2|-
CASSYTGVPGELFF
TGTGCCAGCAGTTACACGGGGGTACCCGGGGAGCTGTTTTTT
>-|TRBV7-9|TRBJ1-1|-
CASSLGSLLQATNTEAFF
TGTGCCAGCAGCTTAGGTTCTCTCCTACAGGCTACGAACACTGAAGCTTTCTTT
>TRBD1|TRBV11-2|TRBJ2-7|-
CASSRTGGIYEQYF
TGTGCCAGCAGCAGGACAGGGGGCATTTACGAGCAGTACTTC
>TRBD2|TRBV3-1/TRBV3-2|TRBJ2-1|once
CASSPWTSSYNEQFF
TGTGCCAGCAGCCCTTGGACTAGCTCCTACAATGAGCAGTTCTTC
>TRBD1|TRBV12-3/TRBV12-4|TRBJ2-7|once
CASSDREYEQYF
TGTGCCAGCAGTGACAGGGAATACGAGCAGTACTTC
>-|TRBV7-6|TRBJ2-5|-
CASSLVLRGETQYF
TGTGCCAGCAGCTTAGTCCTCAGGGGAGAGACCCAGTACTTC
>-|TRBV6-4|TRBJ1-1|-
CASSATHGRTEAFF
TGTGCCAGCAGTGCCACTCACGGTCGCACTGAAGCTTTCTTT
>TRBD1|TRBV30|TRBJ1-1|-
CAWVGDRGTEAFF
TGTGCCTGGGTAGGGGACAGGGGCACTGAAGCTTTCTTT